A single sample gave rise to the 13 T cell receptor beta chains below, sequenced in a study of T cell responses to AZD1222 COVID-19 vaccine. The assay was immunoSEQ multiplex PCR, and TCRdb's table has in-frame clones only and misses some. Among some 180,000 clones listed, approximately 94% were seen once. The source was peripheral blood, collected 28 days after the second AZD1222 dose. These receptors were taken from an adult who received the AZD1222 COVID-19 vaccine.

This clone appeared once. J is TRBJ1-2 and V is TRBV14; D call uncertain. V lost 1 base to trimming and J lost 4 bases, with 7 bases between them. CDR1 is SGHDN, CDR2 FVKESK, per germline. CDR3 length equals 13 residues. The CDR3 spells CASSQGVVYGYTF. For the CDR3, the DNA is TGTGCCAGCAGCCAAGGCGTGGTCTATGGCTACACCTTC.

The V gene is TRBV4-3, the J gene TRBJ1-2, with D perhaps matching TRBD1 (5 bases). CDR1 LGHNA and CDR2 YSLEER come from the germline V gene. Trimming stripped 4 bases from V and 0 bases from J, with 15 bases between. CDR3 size: 16 residues. The CDR3 DNA follows: TGCGCCAGCAGCCGCTCCCTCAGGGCTACTAACTATGGCTACACCTTC. Translation: CASSRSLRATNYGYTF.

The gene calls are TRBV7-3 and TRBJ1-2, with a tentative D call TRBD1 (5 bases). The CDR3 runs 12 residues. V was cut by 5 bases and J by 4 bases, with 8 bases left in between. CDR1 and CDR2 from the germline V gene are SGHTA and FQGTGA. The CDR3 DNA follows: TGTGCCAGCAGCGGGGACGGCTATGGCTACACCTTC. It translates to CASSGDGYGYTF.

V and J are TRBV6-1 and TRBJ1-2; D perhaps matches TRBD1 (5 bases). Germline V gives CDR1 MNHNS, CDR2 SASEGT. V was clipped by 2 bases and J by 4 bases, with 11 bases between them. CDR3 length equals 14 residues. Here the CDR3 reads CASSETRERYGYTF. CDR3 in DNA: TGTGCCAGCAGTGAAACCAGGGAACGCTATGGCTACACCTTC.

The rearrangement joins TRBV7-8 to TRBJ1-5; no reliable D call. Germline CDR1 SGHVS, CDR2 FQNEAQ. V dropped 5 bases and J dropped 2 bases, with 16 bases sitting between them. This CDR3 has 16 residues. The CDR3 coding sequence is TGTGCCAGCAGCATACTCTCGGGGATGGGCAATCAGCCCCAGCATTTT. It is translated as CASSILSGMGNQPQHF.

This sequence joins TRBV19 and TRBJ1-5, with a weak D call TRBD1 (5 bases). Trimming took 2 bases from V and 8 from J, leaving 16 bases between them. This CDR3 spans 15 amino acids. The germline gives CDR1 LNHDA, CDR2 SQIVND (reference sequence). CDR3 in DNA: TGTGCCAGTAGTATAAGGTCAGGGATAGGGGAGCCCCAGCATTTT. It specifies CASSIRSGIGEPQHF.

The chain couples TRBV3-1 (or the pseudogene TRBV3-2) to TRBJ2-2; D gene uncertain. V was pared by 3 bases and J by 1 base, with 9 bases between. From germline, CDR1 is LGHDT and CDR2 YNNKEL (reference sequence). There are 15 residues in the CDR3. The CDR3, as DNA: TGTGCCAGCAGCCAGGGTGGCAAGAACACCGGGGAGCTGTTTTTT. Translation gives CASSQGGKNTGELFF.

This rearrangement joins TRBV5-1 to TRBJ2-1, with 14 bases matching TRBD2. The J segment lost 1 base and the V segment lost 5 bases, leaving 14 bases of the junction unmatched. Germline CDR1 and CDR2: SGHRS and YFSETQ. CDR3 length: 20 residues. The CDR3 nucleotides are TGCGCCAGCAGAGGTTTGGTGGGACTAGCGGGAGCGGGGTCCTACAATGAGCAGTTCTTC. This codes for CASRGLVGLAGAGSYNEQFF. Full variable domain (rest looked up from reference TRBV5-1 and TRBJ2-1): KAGVTQTPRYLIKTRGQQVTLSCSPISGHRSVSWYQQTPGQGLQFLFEYFSETQRNKGNFPGRFSGRQFSNSRSEMNVSTLELGDSALYLCASRGLVGLAGAGSYNEQFFGPGTRLTVL.

This chain uses TRBV28 with TRBJ2-3, with 7 bases fitting TRBD2. From germline, CDR1 is MDHEN and CDR2 SYDVKM. The CDR3 spans 14 residues. Germline trimming cut 7 bases from V and 2 bases from J; bases unmatched to any gene: 6. This CDR3 is CASTFGGNTDTQYF. Written as DNA, the CDR3 is TGTGCCAGCACCTTCGGGGGGAACACAGATACGCAGTATTTT.

This clone was detected a few times. The chain combines TRBV18 with TRBJ1-1, with D maybe TRBD1 (5 bases). The CDR3 totals 13 residues. The V end lost 5 bases, the J end lost 0 bases, and 7 bases lay between the germline ends. Germline loops: CDR1 KGHSH, CDR2 LQKENI. CDR3 amino acids: CASSGDLNTEAFF. Written as DNA, the CDR3 is TGTGCCAGCTCAGGGGACTTGAACACTGAAGCTTTCTTT.

The J gene is TRBJ2-3, the V gene TRBV3-1 (or the pseudogene TRBV3-2); D call uncertain. In germline, CDR1 is LGHDT, CDR2 YNNKEL (reference sequence). V was clipped by 8 bases and J by 2 bases, with 11 bases between them. The CDR3 is 13 residues long. The CDR3, as DNA: TGTGCCAGCGGTGGCGGAAACACAGATACGCAGTATTTT. As protein: CASGGGNTDTQYF.

This chain uses TRBV5-1 with TRBJ2-3; D gene uncertain. Trimming removed 1 base at V and 4 bases at J, with 7 bases between. The CDR3 consists of 13 residues. Germline V gene sequence: CDR1 SGHRS, CDR2 YFSETQ. The CDR3 nucleotides are TGCGCCAGCAGCTTGTACCCCCCAGATACGCAGTATTTT. Its translation: CASSLYPPDTQYF.

The V and J genes are TRBV12-3 or TRBV12-4 and TRBJ2-2; no clear D gene. Trimming took off 4 bases at V and 4 bases at J, with 1 base between the two ends. CDR3 length: 11 residues. CDR3 coding DNA: TGTGCCAGCAGTTCCACCGGGGAGCTGTTTTTT. Translated, it gives CASSSTGELFF.